The TCR beta chain described here comes from a study of tumor and adjacent non-tumor tissue in lung cancer. As for the study in general: About 4.17 million productive TCRbeta reads were obtained per sample on average.

This CDR3 is 16 amino acids long. V was pared by 8 bases and J by 0 bases, with 14 bases of the junction left unmatched. Germline CDR1 is SGDLS and CDR2 is YYNGEE. A modified ARM-PCR protocol with three rounds of nested PCR amplified TCRbeta. TCRdb used MiXCR to reprocess the multiplex PCR reads, holding one entry per CDR3 protein. The sample records tens of thousands of distinct CDR3 sequences, around 70% being singletons. This sample's RNA came from whole unsorted tissue. This non-tumor lung sample came from over 3 cm beyond the tumor edge. This sequence joins TRBV9 and TRBJ2-7; 7 nucleotides agree with TRBD1. Sequences were obtained from distant non-tumor lung tissue. The TCR originated in a woman between 50 and 59 years old with non-small cell lung cancer. The CDR3 nucleotides read TGTGCCAGTAGCCCGAACCAGGGGGTAGGCTCCTACGAGCAGTACTTC. Amino acids: CASSPNQGVGSYEQYF.